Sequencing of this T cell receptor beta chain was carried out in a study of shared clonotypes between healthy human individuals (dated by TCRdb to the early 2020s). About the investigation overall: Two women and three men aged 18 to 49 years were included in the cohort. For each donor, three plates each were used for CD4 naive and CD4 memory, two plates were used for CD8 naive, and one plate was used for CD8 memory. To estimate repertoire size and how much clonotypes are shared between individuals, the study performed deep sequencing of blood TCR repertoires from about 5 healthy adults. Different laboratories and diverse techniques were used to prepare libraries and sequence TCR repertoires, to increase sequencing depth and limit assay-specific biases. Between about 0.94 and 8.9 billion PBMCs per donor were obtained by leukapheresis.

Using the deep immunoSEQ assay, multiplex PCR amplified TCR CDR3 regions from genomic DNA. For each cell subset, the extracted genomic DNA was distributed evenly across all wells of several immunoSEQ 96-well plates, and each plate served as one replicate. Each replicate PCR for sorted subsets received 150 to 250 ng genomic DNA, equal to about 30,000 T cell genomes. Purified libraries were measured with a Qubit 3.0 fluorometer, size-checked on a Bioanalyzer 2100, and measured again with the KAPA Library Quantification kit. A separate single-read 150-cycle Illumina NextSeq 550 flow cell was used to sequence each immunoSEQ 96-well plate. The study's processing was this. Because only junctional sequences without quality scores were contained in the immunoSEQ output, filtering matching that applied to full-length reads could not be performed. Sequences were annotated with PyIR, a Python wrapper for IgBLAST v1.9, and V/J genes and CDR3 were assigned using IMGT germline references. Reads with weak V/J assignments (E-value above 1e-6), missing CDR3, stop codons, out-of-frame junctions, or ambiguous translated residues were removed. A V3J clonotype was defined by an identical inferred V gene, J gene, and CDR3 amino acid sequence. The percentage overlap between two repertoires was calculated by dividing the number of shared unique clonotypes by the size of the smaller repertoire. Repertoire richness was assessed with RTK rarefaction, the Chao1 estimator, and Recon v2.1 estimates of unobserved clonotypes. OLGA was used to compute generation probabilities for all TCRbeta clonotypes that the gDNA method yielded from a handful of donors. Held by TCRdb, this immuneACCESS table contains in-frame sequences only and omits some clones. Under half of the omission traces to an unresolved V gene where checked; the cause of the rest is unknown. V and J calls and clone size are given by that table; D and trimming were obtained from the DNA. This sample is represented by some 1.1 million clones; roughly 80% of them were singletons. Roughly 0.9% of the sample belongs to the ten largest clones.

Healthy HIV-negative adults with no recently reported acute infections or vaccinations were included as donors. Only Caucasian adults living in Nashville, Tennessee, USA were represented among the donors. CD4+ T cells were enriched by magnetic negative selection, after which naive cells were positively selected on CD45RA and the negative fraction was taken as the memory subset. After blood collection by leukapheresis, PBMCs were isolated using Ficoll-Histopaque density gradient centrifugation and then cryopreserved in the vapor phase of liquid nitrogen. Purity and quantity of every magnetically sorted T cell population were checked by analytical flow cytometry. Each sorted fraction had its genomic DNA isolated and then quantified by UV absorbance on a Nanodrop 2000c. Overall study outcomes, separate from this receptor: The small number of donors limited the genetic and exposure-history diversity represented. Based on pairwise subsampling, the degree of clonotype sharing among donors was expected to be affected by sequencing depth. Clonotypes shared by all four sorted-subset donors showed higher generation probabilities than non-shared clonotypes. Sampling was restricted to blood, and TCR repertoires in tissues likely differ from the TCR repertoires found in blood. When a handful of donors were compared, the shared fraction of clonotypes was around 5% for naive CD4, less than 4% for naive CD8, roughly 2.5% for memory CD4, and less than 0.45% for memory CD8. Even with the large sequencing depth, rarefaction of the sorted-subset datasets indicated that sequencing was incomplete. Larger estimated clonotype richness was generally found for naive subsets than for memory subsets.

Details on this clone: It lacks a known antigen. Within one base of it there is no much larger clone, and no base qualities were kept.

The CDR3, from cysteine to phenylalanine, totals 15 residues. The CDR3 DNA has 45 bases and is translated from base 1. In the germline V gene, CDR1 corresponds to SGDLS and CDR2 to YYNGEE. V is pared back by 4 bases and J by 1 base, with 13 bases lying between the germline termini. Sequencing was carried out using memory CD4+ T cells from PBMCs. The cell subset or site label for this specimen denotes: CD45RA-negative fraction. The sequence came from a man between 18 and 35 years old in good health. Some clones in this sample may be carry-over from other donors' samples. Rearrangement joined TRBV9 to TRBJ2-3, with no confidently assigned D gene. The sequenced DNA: TGTGCCAGCAGCCCCTCCGGATATCGCACAGATACGCAGTATTTT. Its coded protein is CASSPSGYRTDTQYF.